Shown below are 24 T cell receptor beta chains from a single sample sequenced in a study of cytomegalovirus exposure and HLA in healthy donors. Primers for the PCR totalled 60 Vbeta and 13 Jbeta. Profiling relied on immunoSEQ multiplex PCR, and the TCRdb table lists in-frame clones only, not all of them. Of 150,000 or so clones detected, around 77% appear once; the ten largest clones hold 1%. The sample was PBMCs. All receptors derive from a woman between 40 and 55 years old in good health and CMV-seronegative.

This clone was counted between two and nine times. This chain uses TRBV18 with TRBJ1-2; D not certain. Germline V gene data show CDR1 as KGHSH and CDR2 as LQKENI. This CDR3 is 13 amino acids long. Trimming took off 3 bases at V and 1 base at J, with 6 bases between the two ends. The CDR3 loop is CASSPDFNYGYTF. The CDR3 region has the DNA TGTGCCAGCTCACCCGACTTTAACTATGGCTACACCTTC.

The chain has TRBV5-6 and TRBJ2-7, with D possibly being TRBD1 (6 bases). The CDR3 totals 16 residues. The germline CDR1 and CDR2 sequences are SGHDT and YYEEEE. Trimming stripped 3 bases from V and 0 bases from J, with 16 bases between. The CDR3 sequence: CASSSLGRGNSYEQYF. The CDR3 nucleotides read TGTGCCAGCAGCTCCCTCGGAAGGGGGAACTCCTACGAGCAGTACTTC.

This clone has a handful of counts. This chain uses TRBV4-2 with TRBJ1-4; a possible D gene is TRBD1 (6 bases). V lost 0 bases and J lost 7, with 15 bases in between. This CDR3 contains 16 residues. Germline loops: CDR1 LGHNA, CDR2 YNFKEQ. The CDR3 DNA sequence: TGTGCCAGCAGCCAAGATTTGCGGGGGCCGGTTGAAAAACTGTTTTTT. Protein: CASSQDLRGPVEKLFF.

The chain combines TRBV9 with TRBJ2-7; D possibly corresponds to TRBD1 (6 bases). V dropped 4 bases and J dropped 7 bases, with 15 bases sitting between them. The germline CDR1 and CDR2 sequences are SGDLS and YYNGEE. This CDR3 has 13 residues. The chain's CDR3 is CASSTSGAGEQYF. Here the CDR3 DNA reads TGTGCCAGCAGCACGTCAGGGGCTGGGGAGCAGTACTTC.

The chain employs TRBV15 and TRBJ1-2; D is possibly TRBD1 (5 bases). The CDR3 runs to 14 residues. CDR1 and CDR2 (germline): LNHNV, YYDKDF (reference sequence). Trimming stripped 8 bases from V and 8 bases from J, with 21 bases between. The DNA of the CDR3 is TGTGCCACCGGGACGTCGGGGGGGTTCATCGGCTACACCTTC. Translated, it gives CATGTSGGFIGYTF.

This clone was observed a single time. The CDR3 loop reads CAWSGGQPSGNTIYF. The CDR3 DNA reads as TGTGCCTGGAGTGGGGGCCAACCCTCTGGAAACACCATATATTTT. The J gene is TRBJ1-3, the V gene TRBV30, with D maybe TRBD1 (5 bases). This CDR3 has 15 amino acids. CDR1 and CDR2 (germline): GTSNPN, SVGIG (reference sequence). Trimming stripped 1 base from V and 0 bases from J, with 10 bases between.

The chain uses TRBV19 and TRBJ1-5; D is possibly TRBD1 (5 bases). Germline V gene data show CDR1 as LNHDA and CDR2 as SQIVND (reference sequence). The V gene lost 3 bases and the J gene lost 4 bases, with 13 bases spanning the gap. This CDR3 has 15 residues. The CDR3 sequence is CASSIGRVGNQPQHF. Here the CDR3 DNA reads TGTGCCAGTAGTATCGGCAGGGTCGGAAATCAGCCCCAGCATTTT.

This chain connects TRBV9 to TRBJ1-5, with 8 bases aligning to TRBD1. Germline assignment: CDR1 SGDLS and CDR2 YYNGEE. The CDR3 contains 15 residues. Trimming took 3 bases from V and 3 from J; bases not matched to a gene: 5. The CDR3 DNA sequence: TGTGCCAGCAGCGCGACAGGGGAGAACAATCAGCCCCAGCATTTT. It codes for CASSATGENNQPQHF.

V gene TRBV30 combines with J gene TRBJ2-3, with D possibly TRBD1 on 6 matching bases. This CDR3 is 14 amino acids long. CDR1 and CDR2 (germline): GTSNPN, SVGIG (reference sequence). V was cut by 4 bases and J by 1 base, with 12 bases left in between. The CDR3 loop is CAWTQGGGTDTQYF. In nucleotides, the CDR3 is TGTGCCTGGACCCAAGGGGGTGGCACAGATACGCAGTATTTT. The whole variable domain, remainder taken from reference TRBV30 and TRBJ2-3, is SQTIHQWPATLVQPVGSPLSLECTVEGTSNPNLYWYRQAAGRGLQLLFYSVGIGQISSEVPQNLSASRPQDRQFILSSKKLLLSDSGFYLCAWTQGGGTDTQYFGPGTRLTVL.

V and J are TRBV11-1 and TRBJ2-3; D is undetermined. Germline CDR1 is SGHAT and CDR2 is FQDESV (reference sequence). Trimming removed 1 base from V and 3 bases from J, with 14 bases in between. The CDR3 spans 16 residues. The CDR3 coding sequence is TGTGCCAGCAGCTTAGGCAGGCAGCCTTTAACAGATACGCAGTATTTT. Translation: CASSLGRQPLTDTQYF.

This chain connects TRBV30 to TRBJ2-5; D remains unclear. The CDR3 loop spans 11 amino acids. Trimming pared 3 bases from V and 2 bases from J, leaving 4 bases between. Germline CDR1 GTSNPN, CDR2 SVGIG (reference sequence). The CDR3 DNA reads TGTGCCTGGAGCAGACAAGAGACCCAGTACTTC. Translated: CAWSRQETQYF.

The V and J genes are TRBV10-3 and TRBJ1-5; 10 bases line up with TRBD1. From germline, CDR1 is ENHRY and CDR2 SYGVKD. V lost 4 bases and J lost 5; bases outside the gene matches: 2. There are 14 residues in the CDR3. In nucleotides, the CDR3 is TGTGCCATCAGTGGGGACAGGGGCGATCAGCCCCAGCATTTT. This gives the protein CAISGDRGDQPQHF.

The V and J genes are TRBV6-1 and TRBJ1-2; 7 bases are a match to TRBD1. There are 13 residues in the CDR3. From germline, CDR1 is MNHNS and CDR2 SASEGT. The trim removed 6 bases at V and 4 bases at J, leaving 5 bases unmatched. DNA for the CDR3: TGTGCCAGCAGGGACCCAGGGGGCTATGGCTACACCTTC. It encodes CASRDPGGYGYTF.

J is TRBJ1-1 and V is TRBV6-5; D possibly corresponds to TRBD1 (5 bases). The CDR3 consists of 14 residues. CDR1 is MNHEY, CDR2 SVGAGI, per germline. The ends were cut back, 6 bases at V and 1 base at J, with 12 bases in the middle. The CDR3 reads CASRVWGENTEAFF. As DNA, the CDR3 is TGTGCCAGCAGAGTATGGGGGGAGAACACTGAAGCTTTCTTT.

DNA of the CDR3: TGTGCCAGCAATTGGGGGCAACAGGAAAACATTCAGTACTTC. Protein sequence: CASNWGQQENIQYF. The chain joins TRBV6-6 to TRBJ2-4; D perhaps matches TRBD1 (6 bases). V dropped 7 bases and J dropped 5 bases, with 15 bases sitting between them. Germline V gives CDR1 MNHNY, CDR2 SVGAGI (reference sequence). This CDR3 spans 14 amino acids.

This rearrangement joins TRBV27 to TRBJ1-1; D remains ambiguous. The CDR3 length is 14 residues. Germline CDR1 and CDR2: MNHEY and SMNVEV (reference sequence). The V gene lost 3 bases and the J gene lost 0 bases, with 8 bases spanning the gap. CDR3 sequence (DNA): TGTGCCAGCAGTTTGGGAGGGTTGAACACTGAAGCTTTCTTT. This codes for CASSLGGLNTEAFF.

The chain combines TRBV5-4 with TRBJ2-7, with 12 bases fitting TRBD2. The CDR3 is made up of 18 amino acids. The J segment lost 0 bases and the V segment lost 2 bases, leaving 9 bases of the junction unmatched. Germline assignment: CDR1 SGHNT and CDR2 YYREEE (reference sequence). The CDR3 DNA reads TGTGCCAGCAGCTTCTCTACTAGCGGGAGGACAATCTCCTACGAGCAGTACTTC. Translation: CASSFSTSGRTISYEQYF. The full variable domain, its missing parts supplied by reference TRBV5-4 and TRBJ2-7, is ETGVTQSPTHLIKTRGQQVTLRCSSQSGHNTVSWYQQALGQGPQFIFQYYREEENGRGNFPPRFSGLQFPNYSSELNVNALELDDSALYLCASSFSTSGRTISYEQYFGPGTRLTVT.

The CDR3 nucleotides are TGCGCCAGCAGCTTGGGGGGACAGGGTGTCTACGAGCAGTACTTC. Translating gives CASSLGGQGVYEQYF. This rearrangement joins TRBV5-1 to TRBJ2-7, with 9 nucleotides matching TRBD1. The germline CDR1 and CDR2 sequences are SGHRS and YFSETQ. The CDR3 totals 15 residues. Trimming cost V 0 bases and J 3 bases; bases outside gene matches: 4.

J is TRBJ2-7 and V is TRBV6-5, with a possible D match to TRBD2 (6 bases). The CDR3 is made up of 15 amino acids. Looked up from germline, CDR1 is MNHEY and CDR2 is SVGAGI. The V gene lost 6 bases and the J gene lost 5 bases, with 20 bases spanning the gap. The CDR3 nucleotides read TGTGCCAGCAGGATCTTCGGGGGAGTTAGCAACGAGCAGTACTTC. Translation gives CASRIFGGVSNEQYF.

This clone was seen more than once but under ten times. This chain links TRBV11-2 with TRBJ2-1; D unclear. Germline assignment: CDR1 SGHAT and CDR2 FQNNGV. V gave up 1 base and J gave up 6 bases, with 7 bases separating them. The CDR3 is made up of 13 amino acids. CDR3 nucleotides: TGTGCCAGCAGCTTAGGTTTCCTCAATGAGCAGTTCTTC. Protein: CASSLGFLNEQFF.

The gene calls are TRBV5-4 and TRBJ2-6; D unresolved. Germline V gives CDR1 SGHNT, CDR2 YYREEE (reference sequence). Trimming took 4 bases from V and 2 from J, leaving 10 bases between them. CDR3 length: 15 residues. Here the CDR3 DNA reads TGTGCCAGCAGCCAGTGGGCGACTGGGGCCAACGTCCTGACTTTC. Translated: CASSQWATGANVLTF.

The rearrangement links TRBV5-4 to TRBJ1-6; TRBD1 agrees at 7 bases. V lost 1 base, J lost 7 bases, and 5 bases stayed unmatched. The germline V gene has CDR1 SGHNT and CDR2 YYREEE (reference sequence). This CDR3 comprises 15 residues. Written as DNA, the CDR3 is TGTGCCAGCAGCTTGAGTCGGGACAGAAATTCACCCCTCCACTTT. It is translated as CASSLSRDRNSPLHF.

The J gene is TRBJ2-2, the V gene TRBV9; 10 bases line up with TRBD2. The CDR3 length is 16 residues. The junction had 9 bases not matched to a gene; V was cut back by 4 bases and J by 6 bases. Germline-derived CDR1 and CDR2 are SGDLS and YYNGEE. The CDR3 reads CASSSPSGSWAGELFF. The CDR3 bases are TGTGCCAGCAGCTCTCCTAGCGGGAGTTGGGCCGGGGAGCTGTTTTTT.

The chain carries TRBV19 and TRBJ1-4; D is perhaps TRBD1 (5 bases). The CDR3 sequence is 13 residues long. V lost 10 bases, J lost 8 bases, and 17 bases lay in between. Germline CDR1 reads LNHDA; CDR2 reads SQIVND (reference sequence). The CDR3 DNA reads as TGTGCCACTCGGGGGAGCCTTGCGGAAAAACTGTTTTTT. Protein: CATRGSLAEKLFF.